The 2 T cell receptor beta chains reported below all come from one sample, sequenced in a study of T cell responses to AZD1222 COVID-19 vaccine. Clones were read by immunoSEQ multiplex PCR, and TCRdb kept only the in-frame ones, dropping some. The sample has tens of thousands of clones, about 93% seen once. The source material was peripheral blood, sampled 28 days after the second AZD1222 dose. These receptors originate from an adult who received the AZD1222 COVID-19 vaccine.

The rearrangement links TRBV3-1 (or the pseudogene TRBV3-2) to TRBJ1-4, with D perhaps TRBD1 (6 bases). V dropped 1 base and J dropped 8 bases, with 17 bases sitting between them. Germline V lookup: CDR1 LGHDT, CDR2 YNNKEL (reference sequence). This CDR3 spans 16 amino acids. DNA for the CDR3: TGTGCCAGCAGCCAAGGATTTGGGGGGCGCGGGGAAAAACTGTTTTTT. This gives the protein CASSQGFGGRGEKLFF.

CDR3 bases: TGCGCCAGCAGTCAATCGAGACCGCAACCCACAGATACGCAGTATTTT. This translates into CASSQSRPQPTDTQYF. The J gene is TRBJ2-3, the V gene TRBV23-1; no definite D call. TRBV23-1 is an ORF, and what it does is uncertain. With 0 bases removed from V and 2 bases from J, the gap between germline ends came to 12 bases. The CDR3 consists of 16 residues.